The entry below describes one TCR beta chain. The data originate from a study of blood T cell repertoires in COVID-19. Study summary: Sites across the United States, Italy and Spain contributed samples from acute and convalescent COVID-19.

The germline V gene has CDR1 SGDLS and CDR2 YYNGEE. The V end was cut by 4 bases, the J end by 5 bases, with 10 bases between. The CDR3 totals 14 residues. The table came from immunoSEQ multiplex PCR; TCRdb's copy has only in-frame clones and leaves some out. The repertoire holds about 230,000 clones, with 70% to 90% as singletons. The rearrangement links TRBV9 to TRBJ1-6; no definite D call. This receptor was obtained from a man aged 35-49 years with acute or convalescent COVID-19. Source material: peripheral blood. In DNA form, the CDR3 reads TGTGCCAGCAGCACCGACGGGGATAATTCACCCCTCCACTTT. It translates to CASSTDGDNSPLHF. The whole variable domain, remainder taken from reference TRBV9 and TRBJ1-6, is DSGVTQTPKHLITATGQRVTLRCSPRSGDLSVYWYQQSLDQGLQFLIQYYNGEERAKGNILERFSAQQFPDLHSELNLSSLELGDSALYFCASSTDGDNSPLHFGNGTRLTVT.